Listed below are T cell receptor beta chains from one sample, sequenced in a study of blood T cell repertoires in COVID-19. Repertoires were generated with immunoSEQ multiplex PCR, while TCRdb's copy carries only in-frame clones and drops some. The sample carries roughly 140,000 clones, 85% recorded once. Sequencing input: PBMCs or T cells enriched from blood (not recorded which). The receptors were gathered from a woman between 35 and 50 years old who had recovered from COVID-19. The CDR3 runs from the conserved cysteine through the conserved F or W. The D gene is left open where the match is weak. Clone size appears in some rows only: once, few, many, or a class for an expanded clone.

j_call v_call d_call clone_size cdr3_aa cdr3_nt
TRBJ2-5 TRBV5-5 TRBD1 few CASSSDRAQGETQYF TGTGCCAGCAGCTCGGACAGGGCACAAGGAGAGACCCAGTACTTC
TRBJ2-7 TRBV6-2/TRBV6-3 - once CASSTEIQNYEQYF TGTGCCAGCAGTACCGAAATACAGAACTACGAGCAGTACTTC
TRBJ1-1 TRBV2 TRBD1 - CASKGQGAMNTEAFF TGTGCCAGCAAGGGCCAGGGGGCGATGAACACTGAAGCTTTCTTT
TRBJ1-2 TRBV28 TRBD1 - CASSSHDRGLSYTF TGTGCCAGCAGTAGTCACGACAGGGGTTTAAGCTACACCTTC
TRBJ1-2 TRBV12-5 - - CASGLDGGGYTF TGTGCTAGTGGTTTGGACGGGGGGGGCTACACCTTC
TRBJ1-1 TRBV6-2/TRBV6-3 TRBD1 - CASSLRTGPYTEAFF TGTGCCAGCAGTTTGAGGACAGGGCCGTACACTGAAGCTTTCTTT
TRBJ1-1 TRBV3-1/TRBV3-2 - - CASSQYDRVNTEAFF TGTGCCAGCAGCCAATACGACAGAGTGAACACTGAAGCTTTCTTT
TRBJ2-7 TRBV5-1 - - CASSRGNSYEQYF TGCGCCAGCAGCAGAGGGAATTCCTACGAGCAGTACTTC
TRBJ1-2 TRBV29-1 - - CSVEDLGGLGYTF TGCAGCGTTGAAGATCTCGGGGGGCTAGGCTACACCTTC
TRBJ2-1 TRBV7-3 TRBD2 - CASSSVGLADEQFF TGTGCCAGCAGCTCCGTTGGACTAGCGGATGAGCAGTTCTTC
TRBJ1-6 TRBV2 TRBD1 - CASDRGSDSPLHF TGTGCCAGCGACAGGGGGTCAGATTCACCCCTCCACTTT
TRBJ2-3 TRBV7-2 TRBD1 - CASSLVLGQGVDTDTQYF TGTGCCAGCAGCTTAGTTCTCGGACAGGGGGTCGATACAGATACGCAGTATTTT
TRBJ2-1 TRBV7-2 TRBD1 - CASSLGQGEFF TGTGCCAGCAGCTTAGGACAGGGAGAGTTCTTC
TRBJ1-1 TRBV5-1 - - CASSLIQGHYTEAFF TGCGCCAGCAGCTTGATCCAAGGACACTACACTGAAGCTTTCTTT
TRBJ1-2 TRBV10-3 - - CAISESGGRGYTF TGTGCCATCAGTGAGTCAGGGGGACGTGGCTACACCTTC
TRBJ1-1 TRBV6-5 - - CASSRDTEAFF TGTGCCAGCAGCCGGGACACTGAAGCTTTCTTT
TRBJ2-7 TRBV13 TRBD1 once CASSGRDRAAYEQYF TGTGCCAGCAGCGGACGAGACAGGGCGGCCTACGAGCAGTACTTC
TRBJ1-1 TRBV5-6 - once CASSLGQYTEAFF TGTGCCAGCAGTCTAGGACAGTACACTGAAGCTTTCTTT
TRBJ1-2 TRBV5-4 - - CASSHFEQDYGYTF TGTGCCAGCAGCCACTTCGAACAGGACTATGGCTACACCTTC
TRBJ2-1 TRBV9 - - CASSPNDINNEQFF TGTGCCAGCAGCCCCAACGACATTAACAATGAGCAGTTCTTC
TRBJ1-4 TRBV5-5 TRBD1 - CASSTVGQGGEKLFF TGTGCCAGCAGCACCGTAGGACAGGGAGGTGAAAAACTGTTTTTT
TRBJ1-2 TRBV2 TRBD1 - CASSVGGDYGYTF TGTGCCAGCAGTGTAGGGGGCGACTATGGCTACACCTTC
TRBJ1-2 TRBV4-1 TRBD1 - CASSQEQGENGYTF TGCGCCAGCAGCCAGGAACAGGGGGAGAATGGCTACACCTTC
TRBJ1-5 TRBV12-5 - - CASLQGNQPQHF TGTGCTAGTCTCCAGGGCAATCAGCCCCAGCATTTT
TRBJ2-1 TRBV7-3 TRBD2 - CASSLSSGRVNEQFF TGTGCCAGCAGCTTAAGCAGCGGGAGGGTCAATGAGCAGTTCTTC
TRBJ2-7 TRBV10-3 - - CATHGGDPGEQYF TGTGCCACCCACGGCGGGGACCCCGGGGAGCAGTACTTC
TRBJ1-3 TRBV7-8 TRBD1 - CASSLGPGTGRNTIYF TGTGCCAGCAGCTTAGGGCCCGGGACAGGGAGAAACACCATATATTTT
TRBJ2-1 TRBV4-1 TRBD2 - CASSQLAGVGNEQFF TGCGCCAGCAGCCAACTAGCGGGAGTAGGGAATGAGCAGTTCTTC
TRBJ2-7 TRBV30 - - CAGGGGEGTRSYEQYF TGTGCTGGGGGGGGCGGCGAGGGGACCCGTTCCTACGAGCAGTACTTC
TRBJ1-1 TRBV5-1 - once CASSLHPGENTEAFF TGCGCCAGCAGCTTACACCCGGGGGAGAACACTGAAGCTTTCTTT
TRBJ2-5 TRBV7-2 TRBD2 - CASSFSGGGQVETQYF TGTGCCAGCAGCTTTAGCGGGGGAGGTCAGGTGGAGACCCAGTACTTC
TRBJ1-5 TRBV5-5 TRBD1 few CASSIRTGGNQPQHF TGTGCCAGCAGCATCAGGACAGGGGGCAATCAGCCCCAGCATTTT
TRBJ2-3 TRBV9 TRBD2 - CASSASGITDTQYF TGTGCCAGCAGCGCTAGCGGGATAACAGATACGCAGTATTTT
TRBJ2-1 TRBV28 - - CASSFLREQFF TGTGCCAGCAGTTTTCTCAGAGAGCAGTTCTTC
TRBJ1-1 TRBV2 TRBD1 - CASSELTGTNTEAFF TGTGCCAGCAGCGAATTGACAGGGACGAACACTGAAGCTTTCTTT
TRBJ2-1 TRBV5-6 - - CASSLGSGYYNEQFF TGTGCCAGCAGCTTGGGGTCAGGGTATTACAATGAGCAGTTCTTC
TRBJ2-2 TRBV9 - - CASSVALARNTGELFF TGTGCCAGCAGCGTAGCTCTAGCGAGGAACACCGGGGAGCTGTTTTTT
TRBJ2-7 TRBV6-1 TRBD1 - CASSETGVSYEQYF TGTGCCAGCAGTGAAACAGGGGTTAGTTACGAGCAGTACTTC
TRBJ2-5 TRBV27 - - CASSLRARGETQYF TGTGCCAGCAGTTTAAGGGCCCGGGGAGAGACCCAGTACTTC
TRBJ1-5 TRBV2 - - CASSEAITGPNQPQHF TGTGCCAGCAGTGAAGCTATCACAGGGCCCAATCAGCCCCAGCATTTT
TRBJ2-1 TRBV5-1 TRBD1 - CASTPLSAGGVGMYNEQFF TGCGCCAGCACCCCCCTCTCGGCAGGGGGTGTCGGAATGTACAATGAGCAGTTCTTC
TRBJ2-7 TRBV6-1 - - CASSEAAGEQYF TGTGCCAGCAGTGAAGCGGCAGGGGAGCAGTACTTC
TRBJ2-5 TRBV6-5 - - CASGLRGKETQYF TGTGCCAGCGGCCTGAGGGGGAAAGAGACCCAGTACTTC
TRBJ1-6 TRBV7-9 - few CASSWDNNSPLHF TGTGCCAGCAGCTGGGACAATAATTCACCCCTCCACTTT
TRBJ2-5 TRBV30 TRBD1 - CAGMGRDRGTNQETQYF TGTGCCGGGATGGGTAGGGACAGGGGGACCAACCAAGAGACCCAGTACTTC
TRBJ1-3 TRBV25-1 - - CASSALGNTIYF TGTGCCAGCAGTGCGTTAGGAAACACCATATATTTT